This TCR beta chain was recorded in a study of tumor and adjacent non-tumor tissue in lung cancer. Study summary: Samples averaged roughly 4.2 million productive TCRbeta reads each.

Only a few counts were recorded for this clonotype. Being one base from a much bigger clone, this may be a read error. TCRbeta libraries were built with three rounds of nested PCR, modified from ARM-PCR. MiXCR, applied by TCRdb to the multiplex PCR reads, yields one record per CDR3 protein. The sample lists about 90,000 distinct CDR3 sequences; about 61% were seen once. No cell sorting was done before RNA was extracted from the tissue. Newly diagnosed lung cancer patients had thoracic surgery in China, August–late 2014, without prior chemotherapy. The CDR3 runs to 14 residues. The V gene lost 6 bases and the J gene lost 0 bases, with 12 bases spanning the gap. Germline CDR1 reads WSHSY; CDR2 reads SAAADI.

The sample consisted of lung tumor tissue. This receptor was identified in a man aged 65-85 years with non-small cell lung cancer. The chain joins TRBV10-2 to TRBJ2-7, with D possibly TRBD2 on 6 matching bases. CDR3 in amino acids: CASSPRDDSYEQYF. The CDR3 region has the DNA TGCGCCAGCAGCCCGCGGGATGACTCCTACGAGCAGTACTTC.